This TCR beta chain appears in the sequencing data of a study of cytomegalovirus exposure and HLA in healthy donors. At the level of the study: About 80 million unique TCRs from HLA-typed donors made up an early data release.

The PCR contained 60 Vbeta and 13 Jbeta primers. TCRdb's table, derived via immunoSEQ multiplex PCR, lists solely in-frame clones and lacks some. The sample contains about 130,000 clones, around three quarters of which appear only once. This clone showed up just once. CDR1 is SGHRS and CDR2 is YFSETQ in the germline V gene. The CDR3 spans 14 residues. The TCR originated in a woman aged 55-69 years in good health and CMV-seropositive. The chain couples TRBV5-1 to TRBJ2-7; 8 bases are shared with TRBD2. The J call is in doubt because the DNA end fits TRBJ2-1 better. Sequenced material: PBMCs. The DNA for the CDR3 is TGCGCCAGCAGCTTTCCGGGGGGGCTCGATGAGCAGTTCTTC. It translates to CASSFPGGLDEQFF.